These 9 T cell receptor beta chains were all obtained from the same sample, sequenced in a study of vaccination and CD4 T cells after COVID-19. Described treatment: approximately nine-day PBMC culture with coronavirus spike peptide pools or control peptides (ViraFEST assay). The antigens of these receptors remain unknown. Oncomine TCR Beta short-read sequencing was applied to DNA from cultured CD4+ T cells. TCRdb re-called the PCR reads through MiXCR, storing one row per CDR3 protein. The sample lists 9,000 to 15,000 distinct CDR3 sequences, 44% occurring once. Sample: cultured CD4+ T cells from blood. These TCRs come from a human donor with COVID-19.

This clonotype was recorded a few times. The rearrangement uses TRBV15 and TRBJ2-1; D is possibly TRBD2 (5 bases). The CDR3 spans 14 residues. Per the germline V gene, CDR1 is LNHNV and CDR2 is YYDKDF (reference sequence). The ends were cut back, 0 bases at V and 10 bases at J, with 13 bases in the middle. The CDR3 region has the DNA TGTGCCACCAGCAGAGATCTAGCCCCCTGGGAGCAGTTCTTC. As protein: CATSRDLAPWEQFF.

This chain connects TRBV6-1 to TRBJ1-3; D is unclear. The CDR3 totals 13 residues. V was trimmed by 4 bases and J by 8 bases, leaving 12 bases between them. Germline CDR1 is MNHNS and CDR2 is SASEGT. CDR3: CASSADWEDTIYF. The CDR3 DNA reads TGTGCCAGCAGTGCTGACTGGGAGGACACCATATATTTT.

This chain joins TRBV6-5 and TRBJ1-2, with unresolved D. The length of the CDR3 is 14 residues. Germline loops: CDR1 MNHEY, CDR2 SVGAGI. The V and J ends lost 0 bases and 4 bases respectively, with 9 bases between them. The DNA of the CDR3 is TGTGCCAGCAGTTACTCCCGAATTCCCTATGGCTACACCTTC. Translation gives CASSYSRIPYGYTF.

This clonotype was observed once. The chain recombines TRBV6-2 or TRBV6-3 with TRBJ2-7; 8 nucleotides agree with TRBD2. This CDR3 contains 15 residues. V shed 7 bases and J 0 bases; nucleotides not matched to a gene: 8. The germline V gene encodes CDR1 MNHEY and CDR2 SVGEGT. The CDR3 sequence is CASTSAGGVSYEQYF. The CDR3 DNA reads TGTGCCAGCACGTCGGCGGGGGGCGTCTCCTACGAGCAGTACTTC.

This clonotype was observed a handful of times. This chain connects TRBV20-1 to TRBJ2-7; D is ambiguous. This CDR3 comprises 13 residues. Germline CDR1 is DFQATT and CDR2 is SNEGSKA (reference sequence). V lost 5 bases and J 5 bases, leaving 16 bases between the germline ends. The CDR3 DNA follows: TGCAGTGCTTCCCTCTCGGCGGTCAACGAGCAGTACTTC. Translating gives CSASLSAVNEQYF.

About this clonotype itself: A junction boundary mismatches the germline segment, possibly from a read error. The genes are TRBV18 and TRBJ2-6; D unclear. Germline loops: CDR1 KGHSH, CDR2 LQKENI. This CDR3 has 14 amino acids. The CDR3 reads CATSLPSGANVLTF. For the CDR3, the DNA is TGTGCCACCTCACTACCTTCTGGGGCCAACGTCCTGACTTTC.

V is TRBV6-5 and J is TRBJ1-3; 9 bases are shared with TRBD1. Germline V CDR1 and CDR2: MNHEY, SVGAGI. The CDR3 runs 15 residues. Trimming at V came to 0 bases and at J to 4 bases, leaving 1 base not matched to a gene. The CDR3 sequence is CASSYSTGGGNTIYF. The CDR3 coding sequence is TGTGCCAGCAGTTACTCGACAGGGGGGGGAAACACCATATATTTT.

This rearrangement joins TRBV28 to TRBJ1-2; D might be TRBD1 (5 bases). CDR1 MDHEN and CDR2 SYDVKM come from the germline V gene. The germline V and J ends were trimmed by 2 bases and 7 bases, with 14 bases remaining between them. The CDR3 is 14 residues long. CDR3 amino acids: CASSLSTGGGGYTF. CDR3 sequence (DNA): TGTGCCAGCAGTTTAAGTACAGGTGGAGGTGGCTACACCTTC.

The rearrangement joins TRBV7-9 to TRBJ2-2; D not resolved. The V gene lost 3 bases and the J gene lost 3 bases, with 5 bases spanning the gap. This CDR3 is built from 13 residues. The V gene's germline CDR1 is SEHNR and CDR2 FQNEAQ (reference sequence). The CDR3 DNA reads TGTGCCAGCAGCTTTATGTACACCGGGGAGCTGTTTTTT. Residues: CASSFMYTGELFF.